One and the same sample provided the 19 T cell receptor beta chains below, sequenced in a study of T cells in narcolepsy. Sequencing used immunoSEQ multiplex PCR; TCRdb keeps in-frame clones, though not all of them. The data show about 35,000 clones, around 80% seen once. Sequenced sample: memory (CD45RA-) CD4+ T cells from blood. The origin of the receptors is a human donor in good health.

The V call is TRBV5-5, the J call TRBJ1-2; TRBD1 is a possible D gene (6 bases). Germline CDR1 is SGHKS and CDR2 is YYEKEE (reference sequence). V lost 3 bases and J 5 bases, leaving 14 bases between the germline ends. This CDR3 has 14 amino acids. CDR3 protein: CASSSMGAGYGYTF. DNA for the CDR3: TGTGCCAGCAGCTCCATGGGGGCCGGGTATGGCTACACCTTC.

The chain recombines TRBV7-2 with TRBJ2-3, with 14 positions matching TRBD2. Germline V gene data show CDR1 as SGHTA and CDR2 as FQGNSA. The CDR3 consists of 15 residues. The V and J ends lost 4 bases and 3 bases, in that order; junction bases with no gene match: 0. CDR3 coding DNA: TGTGCCAGCAGCTGGACTAGCGGGAGGACAGATACGCAGTATTTT. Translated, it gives CASSWTSGRTDTQYF.

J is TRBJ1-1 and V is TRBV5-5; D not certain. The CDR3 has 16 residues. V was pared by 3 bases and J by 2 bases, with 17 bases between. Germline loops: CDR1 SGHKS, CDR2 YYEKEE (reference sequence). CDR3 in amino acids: CASSSAGRLANTEAFF. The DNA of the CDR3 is TGTGCCAGCAGCTCGGCAGGTAGACTGGCTAACACTGAAGCTTTCTTT.

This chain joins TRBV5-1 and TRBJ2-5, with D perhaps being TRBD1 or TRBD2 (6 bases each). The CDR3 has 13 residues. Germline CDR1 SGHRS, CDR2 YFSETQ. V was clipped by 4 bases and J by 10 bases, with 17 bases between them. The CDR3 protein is CASSPPGALYQYF. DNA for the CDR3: TGCGCCAGCAGCCCCCCGGGGGCTCTTTACCAGTACTTC.

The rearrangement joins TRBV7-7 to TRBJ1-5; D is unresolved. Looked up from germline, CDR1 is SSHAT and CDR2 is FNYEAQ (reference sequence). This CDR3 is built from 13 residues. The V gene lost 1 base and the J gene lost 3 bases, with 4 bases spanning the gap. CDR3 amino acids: CASSLGANQPQHF. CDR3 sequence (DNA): TGTGCCAGCAGCTTAGGGGCCAATCAGCCCCAGCATTTT.

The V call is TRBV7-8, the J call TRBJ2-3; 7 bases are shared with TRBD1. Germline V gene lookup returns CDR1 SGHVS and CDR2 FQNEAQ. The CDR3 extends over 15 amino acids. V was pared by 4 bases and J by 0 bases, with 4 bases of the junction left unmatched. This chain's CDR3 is CASSSDRISTDTQYF. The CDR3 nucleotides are TGTGCCAGCAGCTCGGACAGGATAAGCACAGATACGCAGTATTTT.

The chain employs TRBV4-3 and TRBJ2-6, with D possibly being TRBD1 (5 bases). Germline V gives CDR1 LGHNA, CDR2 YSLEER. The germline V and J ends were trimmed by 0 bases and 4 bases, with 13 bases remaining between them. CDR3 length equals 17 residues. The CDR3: CASSQEYGHAGANVLTF. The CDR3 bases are TGCGCCAGCAGCCAAGAATACGGACACGCAGGGGCCAACGTCCTGACTTTC.

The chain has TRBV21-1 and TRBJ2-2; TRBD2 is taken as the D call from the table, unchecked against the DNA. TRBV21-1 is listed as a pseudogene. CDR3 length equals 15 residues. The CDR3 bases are TGTGCCAGCAGCAAGGGGAGACCCAACACCGGGGAGCTGTTTTTT. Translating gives CASSKGRPNTGELFF.

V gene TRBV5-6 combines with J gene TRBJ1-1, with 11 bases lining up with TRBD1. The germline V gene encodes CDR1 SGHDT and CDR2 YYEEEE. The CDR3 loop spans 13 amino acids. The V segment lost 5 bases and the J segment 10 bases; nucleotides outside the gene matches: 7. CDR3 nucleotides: TGTGCCAGCAGACGGACAGGGGGCGACGGAGCTTTCTTT. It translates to CASRRTGGDGAFF.

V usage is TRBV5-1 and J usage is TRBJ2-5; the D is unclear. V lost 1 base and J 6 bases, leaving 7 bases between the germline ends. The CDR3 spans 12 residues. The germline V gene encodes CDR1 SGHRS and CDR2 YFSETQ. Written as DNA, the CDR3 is TGCGCCAGCAGCTTGCTTGGGAAGACCCAGTACTTC. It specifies CASSLLGKTQYF.

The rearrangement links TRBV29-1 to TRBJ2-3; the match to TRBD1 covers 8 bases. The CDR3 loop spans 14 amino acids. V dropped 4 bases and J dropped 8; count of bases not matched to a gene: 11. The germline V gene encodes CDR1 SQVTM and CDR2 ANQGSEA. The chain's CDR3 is CSVVGQVPPSTQYF. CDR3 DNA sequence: TGCAGCGTTGTGGGACAGGTCCCTCCTAGTACGCAGTATTTT.

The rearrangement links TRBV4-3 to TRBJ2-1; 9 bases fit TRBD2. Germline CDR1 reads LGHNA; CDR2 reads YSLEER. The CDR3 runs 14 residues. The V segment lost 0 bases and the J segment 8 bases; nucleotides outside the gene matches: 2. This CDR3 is CASSQEGLAHEQFF. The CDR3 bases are TGCGCCAGCAGCCAAGAGGGACTAGCTCATGAGCAGTTCTTC.

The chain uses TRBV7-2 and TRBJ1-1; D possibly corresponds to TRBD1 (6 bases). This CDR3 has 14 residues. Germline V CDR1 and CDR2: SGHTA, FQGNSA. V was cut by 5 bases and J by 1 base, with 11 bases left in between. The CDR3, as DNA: TGTGCCAGCAGCAAAGGACAGACGAACACTGAAGCTTTCTTT. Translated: CASSKGQTNTEAFF.

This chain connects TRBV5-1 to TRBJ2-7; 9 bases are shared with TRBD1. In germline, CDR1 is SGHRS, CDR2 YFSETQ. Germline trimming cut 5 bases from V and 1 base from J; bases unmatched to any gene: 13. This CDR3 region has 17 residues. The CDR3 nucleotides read TGCGCCAGCAGATTTTCCGGGACAGGGTCGGGTTCCTACGAGCAGTACTTC. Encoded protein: CASRFSGTGSGSYEQYF. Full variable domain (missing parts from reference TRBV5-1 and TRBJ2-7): KAGVTQTPRYLIKTRGQQVTLSCSPISGHRSVSWYQQTPGQGLQFLFEYFSETQRNKGNFPGRFSGRQFSNSRSEMNVSTLELGDSALYLCASRFSGTGSGSYEQYFGPGTRLTVT.

Here the CDR3 DNA reads TGTGCCAGCAGTGAAGCGACAGGGGGGACCTACACCTTC. This encodes CASSEATGGTYTF. The chain uses TRBV2 and TRBJ1-2, with 9 bases aligning to TRBD1. Germline CDR1 is SNHLY and CDR2 is FYNNEI. This CDR3 is 13 amino acids long. The J segment lost 10 bases and the V segment lost 0 bases, leaving 3 bases of the junction unmatched.

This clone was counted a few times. The CDR3 DNA is TGCGCCAGCAGCTTGTTCGGGGGCGGCACTGAAGCTTTCTTT. It is translated as CASSLFGGGTEAFF. This chain links TRBV5-1 with TRBJ1-1, with D possibly matching TRBD1 (6 bases). The germline CDR1 and CDR2 sequences are SGHRS and YFSETQ. V lost 1 base and J lost 4, with 11 bases in between. CDR3 size: 14 residues.

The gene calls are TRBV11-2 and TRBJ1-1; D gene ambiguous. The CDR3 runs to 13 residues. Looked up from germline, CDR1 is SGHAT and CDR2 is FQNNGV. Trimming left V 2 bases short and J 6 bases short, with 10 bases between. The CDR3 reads CASSLMRRPEAFF. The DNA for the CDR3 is TGTGCCAGCAGCTTAATGAGGCGGCCTGAAGCTTTCTTT.

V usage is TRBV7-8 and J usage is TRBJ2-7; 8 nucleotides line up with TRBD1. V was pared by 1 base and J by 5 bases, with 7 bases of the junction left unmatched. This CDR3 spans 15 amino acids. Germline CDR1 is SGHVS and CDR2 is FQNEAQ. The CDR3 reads CASSLGYRGWDEQYF. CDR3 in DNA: TGTGCCAGCAGCTTAGGGTACAGGGGGTGGGACGAGCAGTACTTC.

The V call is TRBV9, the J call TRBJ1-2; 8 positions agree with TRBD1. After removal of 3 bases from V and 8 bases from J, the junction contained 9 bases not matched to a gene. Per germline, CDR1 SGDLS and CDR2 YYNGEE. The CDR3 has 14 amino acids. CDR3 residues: CASSDQRTGTGYTF. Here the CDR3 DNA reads TGTGCCAGCAGCGATCAGAGGACAGGGACCGGCTACACCTTC.